This record looks at one TCR beta chain sequence and its context. TCRdb's table, derived via immunoSEQ multiplex PCR, lists solely in-frame clones and lacks some. The sample lists about 320,000 clones, more than 75% occurring once. This specimen comes from a study of blood T cell repertoires in COVID-19. Germline CDR1 and CDR2: SGHRS and YFSETQ. Trimming at V came to 3 bases and at J to 1 base, leaving 10 bases not matched to a gene. The CDR3 extends over 17 amino acids. This sequence was found in a man aged 55 to 70 who had recovered from COVID-19. Sample: PBMCs or T cells enriched from blood (not recorded which). The chain carries TRBV5-1 and TRBJ1-1; the match to TRBD1 covers 9 bases. For the CDR3, the DNA is TGCGCCAGCAGCTCGATACGTGACAGGGGGGCGAACACTGAAGCTTTCTTT. Translated, it gives CASSSIRDRGANTEAFF.